Listed below are T cell receptor beta chains from one sample, sequenced in a study of cytomegalovirus exposure and HLA in healthy donors. Using immunoSEQ multiplex PCR, the repertoire was profiled, and TCRdb retains in-frame clones only, with some absent. The profile shows more than 150,000 clones, around 78% of them singletons. The sequenced material came from PBMCs. All receptors derive from a man between 18 and 35 years old in good health and CMV-seronegative. Both conserved end residues are part of each CDR3. The D gene is left open where the match is weak. The size field is filled for only some rows; it gives once, few, many or a size class.

D gene: -; V gene: TRBV27; clone size: -; J gene: TRBJ2-3; CDR3 protein: CASSWGGGSEYF; CDR3 DNA: -
D gene: -; V gene: TRBV27; clone size: -; J gene: TRBJ1-6; CDR3 protein: CASTPLGVGSPLHF; CDR3 DNA: TGTGCCAGCACCCCCCTCGGGGTCGGGTCACCCCTCCACTTT
D gene: -; V gene: TRBV19; clone size: once; J gene: TRBJ2-2; CDR3 protein: CASSLSGPGELFF; CDR3 DNA: TGTGCCAGTAGCCTGTCAGGGCCCGGGGAGCTGTTTTTT
D gene: -; V gene: TRBV29-1; clone size: once; J gene: TRBJ2-7; CDR3 protein: CSVGESQGTPPTILSYEQYF; CDR3 DNA: TGCAGCGTCGGGGAATCTCAGGGGACGCCCCCGACTATCCTCTCCTACGAGCAGTACTTC
D gene: -; V gene: TRBV4-1; clone size: -; J gene: TRBJ2-1; CDR3 protein: CASSQEGRSSYNEQFF; CDR3 DNA: TGCGCCAGCAGCCAAGAAGGGAGGAGCTCCTACAATGAGCAGTTCTTC
D gene: -; V gene: TRBV27; clone size: -; J gene: TRBJ2-7; CDR3 protein: CASTPTGGAYEQYF; CDR3 DNA: TGTGCCAGCACCCCAACAGGGGGGGCCTACGAGCAGTACTTC
D gene: -; V gene: TRBV30; clone size: -; J gene: TRBJ1-3; CDR3 protein: CASTRGAVGNTIYF; CDR3 DNA: TGTGCCTCGACCAGAGGAGCCGTGGGAAACACCATATATTTT
D gene: -; V gene: TRBV5-8; clone size: -; J gene: TRBJ2-7; CDR3 protein: CASSLVPGEQYF; CDR3 DNA: TGTGCCAGCAGCTTGGTGCCGGGGGAGCAGTACTTC
D gene: TRBD1; V gene: TRBV19; clone size: -; J gene: TRBJ1-5; CDR3 protein: CASRFDREAVQPQHF; CDR3 DNA: TGTGCCAGTAGATTCGACAGGGAAGCAGTTCAGCCCCAGCATTTT
D gene: TRBD1; V gene: TRBV27; clone size: -; J gene: TRBJ1-1; CDR3 protein: CASRLGTGLVFF; CDR3 DNA: TGTGCCAGCAGACTCGGGACAGGACTCGTTTTCTTT
D gene: -; V gene: TRBV11-2; clone size: -; J gene: TRBJ1-1; CDR3 protein: CASSPRRLGWRGTEAFF; CDR3 DNA: TGTGCCAGCAGCCCTCGGCGATTAGGCTGGAGGGGCACTGAAGCTTTCTTT
D gene: TRBD1; V gene: TRBV6-5; clone size: -; J gene: TRBJ1-5; CDR3 protein: CASSWDRGNQPQHF; CDR3 DNA: TGTGCCAGCAGTTGGGACAGGGGGAATCAGCCCCAGCATTTT
D gene: -; V gene: TRBV19; clone size: -; J gene: TRBJ1-1; CDR3 protein: CASSISVGRRAFF; CDR3 DNA: TGTGCCAGTAGTATTAGTGTGGGCCGCCGGGCTTTCTTT
D gene: -; V gene: TRBV5-4; clone size: few; J gene: TRBJ2-3; CDR3 protein: CASSLDVRSTSTDTQYF; CDR3 DNA: TGTGCCAGCAGCTTGGACGTGCGGTCGACGAGCACAGATACGCAGTATTTT
D gene: -; V gene: TRBV28; clone size: -; J gene: TRBJ1-1; CDR3 protein: CASSLSGATEAFF; CDR3 DNA: TGTGCCAGCAGTCTTTCAGGGGCCACTGAAGCTTTCTTT
D gene: -; V gene: TRBV7-9; clone size: -; J gene: TRBJ1-6; CDR3 protein: CASSLPGLNSPLHF; CDR3 DNA: TGTGCCAGCAGCTTACCGGGACTTAATTCACCCCTCCACTTT
D gene: TRBD1; V gene: TRBV13; clone size: few; J gene: TRBJ1-3; CDR3 protein: CASSEGQGSWAGNTIYF; CDR3 DNA: TGTGCCAGCAGCGAAGGACAGGGCTCCTGGGCCGGAAACACCATATATTTT
D gene: -; V gene: TRBV19; clone size: -; J gene: TRBJ1-1; CDR3 protein: CASSIGQPNTEAFF; CDR3 DNA: TGTGCCAGTAGTATCGGACAGCCAAACACTGAAGCTTTCTTT
D gene: -; V gene: TRBV5-6; clone size: -; J gene: TRBJ1-1; CDR3 protein: CASSSRSGVGTEAFF; CDR3 DNA: TGTGCCAGCAGCTCAAGATCCGGGGTGGGAACTGAAGCTTTCTTT
D gene: -; V gene: TRBV7-9; clone size: few; J gene: TRBJ2-1; CDR3 protein: CASSSQGGGGNEQFF; CDR3 DNA: TGTGCCAGCAGCTCGCAGGGAGGGGGTGGCAATGAGCAGTTCTTC
D gene: -; V gene: TRBV28; clone size: -; J gene: TRBJ1-1; CDR3 protein: CASSLNPGMNTEAFF; CDR3 DNA: TGTGCCAGCAGTTTAAACCCAGGAATGAACACTGAAGCTTTCTTT
D gene: -; V gene: TRBV28; clone size: -; J gene: TRBJ1-1; CDR3 protein: CASSPVQNTEAFF; CDR3 DNA: TGTGCCAGCAGTCCGGTCCAGAACACTGAAGCTTTCTTT
D gene: TRBD2; V gene: TRBV5-4; clone size: -; J gene: TRBJ2-5; CDR3 protein: CASSLGAGGRETQYF; CDR3 DNA: TGTGCCAGCAGCTTGGGGGCGGGGGGGCGGGAGACCCAGTACTTC
D gene: -; V gene: TRBV2; clone size: -; J gene: TRBJ2-4; CDR3 protein: CASSELRSSAKNIQYF; CDR3 DNA: TGTGCCAGCAGTGAGCTACGGTCATCGGCCAAAAACATTCAGTACTTC
D gene: TRBD1; V gene: TRBV27; clone size: few; J gene: TRBJ1-4; CDR3 protein: CASRSGTGYPNEKLFF; CDR3 DNA: TGTGCCAGCAGGTCCGGGACAGGATACCCGAATGAAAAACTGTTTTTT
D gene: -; V gene: TRBV5-1; clone size: -; J gene: TRBJ1-4; CDR3 protein: CASSHAGPTNEKLFF; CDR3 DNA: TGCGCCAGCAGCCACGCGGGACCAACTAATGAAAAACTGTTTTTT
D gene: -; V gene: TRBV9; clone size: -; J gene: TRBJ1-3; CDR3 protein: CASSVDIGNTIYF; CDR3 DNA: TGTGCCAGCAGCGTAGATATAGGAAACACCATATATTTT
D gene: -; V gene: TRBV6-1; clone size: -; J gene: TRBJ2-7; CDR3 protein: CASRERGGRSNEQYF; CDR3 DNA: TGTGCCAGCAGGGAGAGGGGGGGTCGATCCAACGAGCAGTACTTC
D gene: -; V gene: TRBV5-1; clone size: -; J gene: TRBJ2-5; CDR3 protein: CASTSLGGETQYF; CDR3 DNA: TGCGCCAGCACCTCGCTGGGGGGAGAGACCCAGTACTTC
D gene: TRBD2; V gene: TRBV4-2; clone size: few; J gene: TRBJ2-3; CDR3 protein: CASSQELRGGLGADTQYF; CDR3 DNA: TGTGCCAGCAGCCAAGAACTCCGAGGCGGACTAGGGGCAGATACGCAGTATTTT
D gene: TRBD1; V gene: TRBV30; clone size: -; J gene: TRBJ1-6; CDR3 protein: CAWGGTGNSPLHF; CDR3 DNA: TGTGCCTGGGGGGGGACAGGGAATTCACCCCTCCACTTT
D gene: -; V gene: TRBV21-1; clone size: -; J gene: TRBJ1-1; CDR3 protein: CASSKKGGVPEAFF; CDR3 DNA: TGTGCCAGCAGCAAAAAAGGGGGGGTCCCTGAAGCTTTCTTT
D gene: -; V gene: TRBV5-6; clone size: -; J gene: TRBJ1-1; CDR3 protein: CASSLRGMNTEAFF; CDR3 DNA: TGTGCCAGCAGCTTGCGGGGGATGAACACTGAAGCTTTCTTT
D gene: -; V gene: TRBV19; clone size: -; J gene: TRBJ2-3; CDR3 protein: CASSIVPGSTQYF; CDR3 DNA: TGTGCCAGTAGTATAGTGCCGGGGAGTACGCAGTATTTT
D gene: -; V gene: TRBV7-2; clone size: -; J gene: TRBJ1-1; CDR3 protein: CASSLGGGSAFF; CDR3 DNA: TGTGCCAGCAGCTTAGGTGGTGGGAGTGCTTTCTTT